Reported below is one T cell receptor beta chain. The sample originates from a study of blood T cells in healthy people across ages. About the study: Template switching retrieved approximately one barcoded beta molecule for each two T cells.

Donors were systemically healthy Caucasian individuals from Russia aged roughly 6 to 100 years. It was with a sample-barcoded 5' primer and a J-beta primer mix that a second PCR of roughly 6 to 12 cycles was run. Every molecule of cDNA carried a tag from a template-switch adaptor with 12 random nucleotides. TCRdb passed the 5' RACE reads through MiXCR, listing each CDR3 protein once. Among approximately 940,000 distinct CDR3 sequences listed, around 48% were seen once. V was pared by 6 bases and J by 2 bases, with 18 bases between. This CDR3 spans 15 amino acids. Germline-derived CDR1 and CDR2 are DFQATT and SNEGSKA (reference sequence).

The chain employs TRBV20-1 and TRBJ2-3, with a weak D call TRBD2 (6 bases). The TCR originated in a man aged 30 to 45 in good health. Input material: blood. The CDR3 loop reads CSARPPTRDTDTQYF. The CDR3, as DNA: TGCAGTGCAAGGCCCCCGACTAGAGACACAGATACGCAGTATTTT.